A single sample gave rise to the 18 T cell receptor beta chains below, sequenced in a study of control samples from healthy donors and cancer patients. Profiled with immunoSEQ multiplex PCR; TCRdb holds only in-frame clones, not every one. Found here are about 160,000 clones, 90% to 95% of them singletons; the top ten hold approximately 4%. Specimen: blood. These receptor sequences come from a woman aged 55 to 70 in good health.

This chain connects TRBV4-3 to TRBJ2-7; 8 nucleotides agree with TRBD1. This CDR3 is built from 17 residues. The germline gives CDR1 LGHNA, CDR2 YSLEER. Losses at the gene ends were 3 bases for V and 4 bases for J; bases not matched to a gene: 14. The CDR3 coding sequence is TGCGCCAGCAGCCAGGGGTTACCGGGACAGGTACTTTACGAGCAGTACTTC. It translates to CASSQGLPGQVLYEQYF.

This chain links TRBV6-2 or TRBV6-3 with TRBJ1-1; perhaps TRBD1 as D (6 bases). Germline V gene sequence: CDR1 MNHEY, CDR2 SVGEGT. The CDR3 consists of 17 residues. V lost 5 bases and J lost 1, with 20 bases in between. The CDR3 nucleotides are TGTGCCAGCAGTATAGATGTGCAAGGGGGTGGGAACACTGAAGCTTTCTTT. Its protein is CASSIDVQGGGNTEAFF.

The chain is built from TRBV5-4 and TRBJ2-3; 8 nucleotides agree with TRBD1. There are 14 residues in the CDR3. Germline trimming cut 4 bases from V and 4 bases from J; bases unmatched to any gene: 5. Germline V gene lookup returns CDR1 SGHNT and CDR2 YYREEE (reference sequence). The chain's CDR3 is CASSTTQGADTQYF. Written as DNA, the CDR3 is TGTGCCAGCAGCACCACACAGGGGGCAGATACGCAGTATTTT.

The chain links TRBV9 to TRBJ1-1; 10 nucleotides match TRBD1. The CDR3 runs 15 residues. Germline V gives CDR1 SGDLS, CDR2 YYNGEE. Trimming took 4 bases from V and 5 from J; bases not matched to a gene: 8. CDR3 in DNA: TGTGCCAGCAGCCCCGGGACAGGGGTTCAAACTGAAGCTTTCTTT. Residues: CASSPGTGVQTEAFF.

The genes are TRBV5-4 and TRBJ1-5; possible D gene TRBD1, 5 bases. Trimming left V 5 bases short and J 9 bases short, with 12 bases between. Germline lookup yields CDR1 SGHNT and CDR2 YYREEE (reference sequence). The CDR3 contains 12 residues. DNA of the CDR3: TGTGCCAGCAGTCAATTCGGGGGGCCCCAGCATTTT. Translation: CASSQFGGPQHF.

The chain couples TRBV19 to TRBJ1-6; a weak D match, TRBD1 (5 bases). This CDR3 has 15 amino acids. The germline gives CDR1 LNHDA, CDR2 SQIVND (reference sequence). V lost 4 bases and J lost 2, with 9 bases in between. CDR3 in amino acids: CASSRDSAYNSPLHF. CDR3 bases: TGTGCCAGTAGTAGGGACTCAGCCTATAATTCACCCCTCCACTTT.

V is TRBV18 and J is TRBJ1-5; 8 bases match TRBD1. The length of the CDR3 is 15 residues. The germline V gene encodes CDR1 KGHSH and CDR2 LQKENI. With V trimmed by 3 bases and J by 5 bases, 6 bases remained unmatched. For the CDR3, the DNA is TGTGCCAGCTCACCCACGACAGGGGCAGATCAGCCCCAGCATTTT. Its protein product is CASSPTTGADQPQHF.

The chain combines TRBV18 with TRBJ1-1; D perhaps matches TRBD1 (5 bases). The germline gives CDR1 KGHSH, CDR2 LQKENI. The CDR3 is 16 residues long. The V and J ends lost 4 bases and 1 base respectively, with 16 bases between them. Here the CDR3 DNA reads TGTGCCAGCTCACTCTTTAAAGGGGTCTCGAACACTGAAGCTTTCTTT. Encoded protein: CASSLFKGVSNTEAFF.

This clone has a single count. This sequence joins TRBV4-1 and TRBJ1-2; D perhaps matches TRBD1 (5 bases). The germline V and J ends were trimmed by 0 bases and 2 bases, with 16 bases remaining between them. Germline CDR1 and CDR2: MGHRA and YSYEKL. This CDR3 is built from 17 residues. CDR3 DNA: TGCGCCAGCAGCCAAGATGAAACAGGAAGAAGGAACTATGGCTACACCTTC. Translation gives CASSQDETGRRNYGYTF.

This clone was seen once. In DNA form, the CDR3 reads TGTGCCAGCAGTTACTACGGTGGAAATCAGCCCCAGCATTTT. Its translation is CASSYYGGNQPQHF. The V gene is TRBV6-5, the J gene TRBJ1-5; D not resolved. Per germline, CDR1 MNHEY and CDR2 SVGAGI. This CDR3 is built from 14 residues. V lost 1 base to trimming and J lost 4 bases, with 8 bases between them.

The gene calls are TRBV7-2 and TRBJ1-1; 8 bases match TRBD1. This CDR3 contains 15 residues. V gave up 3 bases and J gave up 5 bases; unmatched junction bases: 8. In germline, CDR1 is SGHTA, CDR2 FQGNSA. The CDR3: CASSLTRDRITEAFF. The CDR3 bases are TGTGCCAGCAGCTTGACTCGGGACAGGATTACTGAAGCTTTCTTT.

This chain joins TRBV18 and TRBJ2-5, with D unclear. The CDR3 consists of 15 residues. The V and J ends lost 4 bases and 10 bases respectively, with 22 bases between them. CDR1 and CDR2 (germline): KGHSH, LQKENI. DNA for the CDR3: TGTGCCAGCTCACGACGGGCTGTCAGCAGCGCGAACCAGTACTTC. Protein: CASSRRAVSSANQYF.

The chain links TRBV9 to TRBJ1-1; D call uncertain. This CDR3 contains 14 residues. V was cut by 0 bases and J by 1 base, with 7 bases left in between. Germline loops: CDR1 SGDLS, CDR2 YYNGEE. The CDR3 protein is CASSVGSWNTEAFF. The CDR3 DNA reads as TGTGCCAGCAGCGTAGGCAGCTGGAACACTGAAGCTTTCTTT.

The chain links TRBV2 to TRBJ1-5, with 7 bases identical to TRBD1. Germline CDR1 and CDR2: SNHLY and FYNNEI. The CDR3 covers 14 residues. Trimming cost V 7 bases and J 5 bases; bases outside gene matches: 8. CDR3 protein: CASTQTGPHQPQHF. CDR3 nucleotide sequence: TGTGCCAGCACTCAGACAGGGCCTCATCAGCCCCAGCATTTT.

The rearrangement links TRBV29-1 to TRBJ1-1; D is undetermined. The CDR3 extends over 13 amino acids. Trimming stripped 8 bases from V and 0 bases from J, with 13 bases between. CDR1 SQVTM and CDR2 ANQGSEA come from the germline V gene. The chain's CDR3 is CSFRGNMNTEAFF. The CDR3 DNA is TGCAGCTTCCGAGGGAACATGAACACTGAAGCTTTCTTT.

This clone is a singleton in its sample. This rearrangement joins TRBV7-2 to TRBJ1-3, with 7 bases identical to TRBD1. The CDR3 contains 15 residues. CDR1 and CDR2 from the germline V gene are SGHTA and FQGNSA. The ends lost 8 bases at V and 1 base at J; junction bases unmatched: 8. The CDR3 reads CASSDRAASGNTIYF. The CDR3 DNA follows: TGTGCCAGCTCAGACAGGGCCGCTTCTGGAAACACCATATATTTT.

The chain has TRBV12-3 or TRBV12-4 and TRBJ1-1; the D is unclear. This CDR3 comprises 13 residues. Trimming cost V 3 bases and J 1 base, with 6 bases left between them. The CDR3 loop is CASSLVENTEAFF. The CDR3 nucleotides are TGTGCCAGCAGTTTGGTGGAGAACACTGAAGCTTTCTTT.

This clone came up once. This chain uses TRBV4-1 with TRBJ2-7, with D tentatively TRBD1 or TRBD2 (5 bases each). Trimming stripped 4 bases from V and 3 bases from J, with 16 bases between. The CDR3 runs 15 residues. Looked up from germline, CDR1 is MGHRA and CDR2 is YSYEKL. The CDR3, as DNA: TGCGCCAGCAGCCTTTCCTTCCGGGACGGCTACGAGCAGTACTTC. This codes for CASSLSFRDGYEQYF.